This T cell receptor (beta chain) emerged from a study of STAT3 mutations in large granular lymphocyte leukemia. Assay used: immunoSEQ multiplex PCR; TCRdb lists only in-frame clones, some missing. The top ten hold about 29% of the sample, which has some 28,000 clones, 65% to 80% seen once. Points from the study as a whole: In T-cell large granular lymphocyte leukemia, about half of patients showed multiple immunodominant subclonotypes.

Germline V gene lookup returns CDR1 SQVTM and CDR2 ANQGSEA. Trimming removed 5 bases from V and 7 bases from J, with 17 bases in between. CDR3 length: 13 amino acids. Regarding this clone: Its antigen is not known.

The V call is TRBV29-1, the J call TRBJ1-1, with D perhaps TRBD1 (6 bases). Material: peripheral blood mononuclear cells. The receptor was isolated from a woman aged 45-65 years with T-cell large granular lymphocyte leukemia. Some clones in this sample may be carry-over from other donors' samples. The CDR3 protein is CSVKGGWGGEAFF. The CDR3 DNA follows: TGCAGCGTTAAGGGGGGTTGGGGAGGTGAAGCTTTCTTT.